These 2 T cell receptor beta chains originate from one sample sequenced in a study of cytomegalovirus exposure and HLA in healthy donors. PCR used 60 Vbeta primers and 13 Jbeta primers. Method: immunoSEQ multiplex PCR; TCRdb's copy keeps in-frame clones and lacks some. The repertoire holds about 170,000 clones, with 60% to 85% as singletons. The sample taken for sequencing was PBMCs. These TCRs come from a woman in her forties or fifties in good health and CMV-seropositive.

The chain recombines TRBV7-3 with TRBJ1-6; the D gene is possibly TRBD1 (5 bases). Germline V lookup: CDR1 SGHTA, CDR2 FQGTGA. V was pared by 1 base and J by 9 bases, with 7 bases between. This CDR3 is 13 amino acids long. CDR3 sequence: CASSLNQGSPLHF. CDR3 nucleotide sequence: TGTGCCAGCAGCTTAAACCAGGGTTCACCCCTCCACTTT.

The gene calls are TRBV7-9 and TRBJ2-3, with D maybe TRBD2 (5 bases). Germline V gene sequence: CDR1 SEHNR, CDR2 FQNEAQ (reference sequence). CDR3 length: 12 amino acids. Between the trimmed V and J ends, which lost 6 bases and 4 bases, there was a span of 8 bases. The CDR3 DNA is TGTGCCAGCAGTATGGACTCAGATACGCAGTATTTT. Translating it yields CASSMDSDTQYF. Complete variable domain (other parts from reference TRBV7-9 and TRBJ2-3): DTGVSQNPRHKITKRGQNVTFRCDPISEHNRLYWYRQTLGQGPEFLTYFQNEAQLEKSRLLSDRFSAERPKGSFSTLEIQRTEQGDSAMYLCASSMDSDTQYFGPGTRLTVL.